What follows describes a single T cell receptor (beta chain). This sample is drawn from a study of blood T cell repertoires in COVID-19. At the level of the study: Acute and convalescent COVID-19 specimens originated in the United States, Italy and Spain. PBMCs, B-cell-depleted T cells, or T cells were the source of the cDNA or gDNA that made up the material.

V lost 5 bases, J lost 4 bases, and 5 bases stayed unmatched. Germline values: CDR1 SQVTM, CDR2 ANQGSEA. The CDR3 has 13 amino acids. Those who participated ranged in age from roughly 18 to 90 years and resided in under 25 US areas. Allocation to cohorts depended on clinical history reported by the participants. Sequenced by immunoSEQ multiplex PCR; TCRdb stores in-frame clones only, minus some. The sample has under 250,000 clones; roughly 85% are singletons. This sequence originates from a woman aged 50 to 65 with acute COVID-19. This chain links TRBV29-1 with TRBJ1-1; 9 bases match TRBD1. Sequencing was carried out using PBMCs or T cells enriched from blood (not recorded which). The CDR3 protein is CSVQGQGGTEAFF. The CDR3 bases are TGCAGCGTTCAGGGACAGGGCGGCACTGAAGCTTTCTTT.